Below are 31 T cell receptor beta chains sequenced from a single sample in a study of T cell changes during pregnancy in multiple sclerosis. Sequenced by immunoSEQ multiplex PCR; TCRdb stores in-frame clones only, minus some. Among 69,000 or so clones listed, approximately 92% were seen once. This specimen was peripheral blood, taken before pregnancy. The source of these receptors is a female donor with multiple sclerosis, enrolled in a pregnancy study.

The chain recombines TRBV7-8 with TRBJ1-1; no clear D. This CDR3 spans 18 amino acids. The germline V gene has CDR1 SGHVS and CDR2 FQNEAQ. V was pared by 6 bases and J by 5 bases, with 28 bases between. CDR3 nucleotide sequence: TGTGCCAGCAGTTCGTTCCGGACGGGAGGTTCGGGAGGAACTGAAGCTTTCTTT. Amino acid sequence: CASSSFRTGGSGGTEAFF.

CDR3 in amino acids: CASSLVGGGGVAYEQYF. The CDR3 region has the DNA TGCGCCAGCAGCTTGGTAGGGGGCGGCGGGGTTGCCTACGAGCAGTACTTC. J is TRBJ2-7 and V is TRBV5-1; D possibly corresponds to TRBD1 (7 bases). Germline-derived CDR1 and CDR2 are SGHRS and YFSETQ. CDR3 size: 17 residues. V was trimmed by 0 bases and J by 2 bases, leaving 18 bases between them. Variable domain in full (rest from reference TRBV5-1 and TRBJ2-7): KAGVTQTPRYLIKTRGQQVTLSCSPISGHRSVSWYQQTPGQGLQFLFEYFSETQRNKGNFPGRFSGRQFSNSRSEMNVSTLELGDSALYLCASSLVGGGGVAYEQYFGPGTRLTVT.

DNA of the CDR3: TGTGCCAGCAGTTTGTCTCGAGGATTGGGGGCTAGCACAGATACGCAGTATTTT. The encoded protein is CASSLSRGLGASTDTQYF. The rearrangement joins TRBV28 to TRBJ2-3; a possible D gene is TRBD1 (6 bases). The V and J ends lost 3 bases and 0 bases respectively, with 19 bases between them. Germline CDR1 is MDHEN and CDR2 is SYDVKM. The CDR3 length is 18 residues. Variable domain in full (rest from reference TRBV28 and TRBJ2-3): DVKVTQSSRYLVKRTGEKVFLECVQDMDHENMFWYRQDPGLGLRLIYFSYDVKMKEKGDIPEGYSVSREKKERFSLILESASTNQTSMYLCASSLSRGLGASTDTQYFGPGTRLTVL.

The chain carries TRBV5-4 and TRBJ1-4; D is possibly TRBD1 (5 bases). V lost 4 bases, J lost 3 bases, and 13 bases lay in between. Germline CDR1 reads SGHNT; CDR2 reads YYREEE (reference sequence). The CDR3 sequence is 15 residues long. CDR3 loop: CASSLTSGPNEKLFF. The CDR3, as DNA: TGTGCCAGCAGCCTGACTTCAGGGCCTAATGAAAAACTGTTTTTT.

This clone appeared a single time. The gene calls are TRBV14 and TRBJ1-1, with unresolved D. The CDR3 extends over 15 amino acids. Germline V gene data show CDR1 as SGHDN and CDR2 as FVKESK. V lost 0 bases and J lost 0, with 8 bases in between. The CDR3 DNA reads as TGTGCCAGCAGCCAAGATGTCACTATGAACACTGAAGCTTTCTTT. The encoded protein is CASSQDVTMNTEAFF.

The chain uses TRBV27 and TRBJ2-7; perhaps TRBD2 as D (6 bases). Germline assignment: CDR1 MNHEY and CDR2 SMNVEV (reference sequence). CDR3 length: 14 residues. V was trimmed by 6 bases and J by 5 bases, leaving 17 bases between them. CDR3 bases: TGTGCCAGCAGGGGGGGAGAGGGTACGGACGAGCAGTACTTC. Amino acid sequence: CASRGGEGTDEQYF.

The CDR3 region has the DNA TGTGCCAGCAGTGAACTGACAGGGAAGACTGAAGCTTTCTTT. This gives the protein CASSELTGKTEAFF. V usage is TRBV6-1 and J usage is TRBJ1-1, with 7 bases that match TRBD1. The CDR3 sequence is 14 residues long. V shed 2 bases and J 5 bases; nucleotides not matched to a gene: 5. Germline assignment: CDR1 MNHNS and CDR2 SASEGT.

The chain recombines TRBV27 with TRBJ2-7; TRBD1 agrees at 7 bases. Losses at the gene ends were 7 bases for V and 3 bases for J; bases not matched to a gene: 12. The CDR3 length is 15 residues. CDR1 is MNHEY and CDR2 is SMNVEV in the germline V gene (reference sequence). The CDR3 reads CASIISGGARYEQYF. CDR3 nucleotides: TGTGCCAGCATCATATCAGGGGGAGCTCGCTACGAGCAGTACTTC.

This CDR3 is CAWSVEPNYGYTF. In nucleotides, the CDR3 is TGTGCCTGGAGTGTAGAGCCAAACTATGGCTACACCTTC. The chain combines TRBV30 with TRBJ1-2; D not resolved. Trimming pared 0 bases from V and 2 bases from J, leaving 7 bases between. Germline V gene data show CDR1 as GTSNPN and CDR2 as SVGIG (reference sequence). The CDR3 sequence is 13 residues long.

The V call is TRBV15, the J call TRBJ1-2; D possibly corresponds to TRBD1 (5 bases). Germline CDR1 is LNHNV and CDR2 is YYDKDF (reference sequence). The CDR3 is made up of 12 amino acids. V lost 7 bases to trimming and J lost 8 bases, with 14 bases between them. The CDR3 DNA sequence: TGTGCCACCAAGGGGTTGAGATGGGGCTACACCTTC. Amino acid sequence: CATKGLRWGYTF.

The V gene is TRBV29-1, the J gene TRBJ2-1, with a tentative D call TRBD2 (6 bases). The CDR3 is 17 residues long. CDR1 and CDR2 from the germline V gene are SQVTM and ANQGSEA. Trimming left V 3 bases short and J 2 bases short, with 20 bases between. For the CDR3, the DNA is TGCAGCGTTGACTCTTTGCCTAGCGCTAGAACCTACAATGAGCAGTTCTTC. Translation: CSVDSLPSARTYNEQFF.

CDR3 residues: CASSQTGGASNYGYTF. The CDR3 coding sequence is TGTGCCAGCTCACAGACAGGGGGTGCTTCTAACTATGGCTACACCTTC. The chain couples TRBV18 to TRBJ1-2, with 9 bases identical to TRBD1. This CDR3 is 16 amino acids long. V dropped 4 bases and J dropped 0; count of bases not matched to a gene: 6. Germline V gene lookup returns CDR1 KGHSH and CDR2 LQKENI.

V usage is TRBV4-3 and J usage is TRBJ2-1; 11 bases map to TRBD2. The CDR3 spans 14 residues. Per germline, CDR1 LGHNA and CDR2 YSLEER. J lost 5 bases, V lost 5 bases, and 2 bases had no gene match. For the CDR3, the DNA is TGCGCCAGCAGCGGGGGACTAGCGGACAATGAGCAGTTCTTC. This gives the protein CASSGGLADNEQFF.

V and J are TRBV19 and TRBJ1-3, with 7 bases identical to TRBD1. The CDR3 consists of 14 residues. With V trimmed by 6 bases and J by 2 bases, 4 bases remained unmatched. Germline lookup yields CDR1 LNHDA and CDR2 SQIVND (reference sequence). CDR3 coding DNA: TGTGCCAGTAGAGCCAGGGGGGCTGGAAACACCATATATTTT. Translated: CASRARGAGNTIYF.

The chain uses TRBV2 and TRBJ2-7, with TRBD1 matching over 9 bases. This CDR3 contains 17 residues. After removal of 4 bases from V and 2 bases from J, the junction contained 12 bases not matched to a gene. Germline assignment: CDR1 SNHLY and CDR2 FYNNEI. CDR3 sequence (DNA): TGTGCCAGCAGTGGGGACAGGGAGCTAACGATGACCTACGAGCAGTACTTC. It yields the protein CASSGDRELTMTYEQYF.

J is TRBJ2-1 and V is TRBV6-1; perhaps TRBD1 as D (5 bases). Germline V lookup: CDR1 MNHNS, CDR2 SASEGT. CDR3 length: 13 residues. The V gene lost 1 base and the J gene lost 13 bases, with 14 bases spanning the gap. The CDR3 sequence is CASSEGLMTDQFF. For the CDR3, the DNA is TGTGCCAGCAGTGAAGGGTTGATGACAGACCAGTTCTTC.

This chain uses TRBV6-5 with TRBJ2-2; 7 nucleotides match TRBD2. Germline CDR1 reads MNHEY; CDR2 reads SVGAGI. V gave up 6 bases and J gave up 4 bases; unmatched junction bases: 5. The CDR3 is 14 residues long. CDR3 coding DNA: TGTGCCAGCAGCCCGGGACTATTCACCGGGGAGCTGTTTTTT. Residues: CASSPGLFTGELFF.

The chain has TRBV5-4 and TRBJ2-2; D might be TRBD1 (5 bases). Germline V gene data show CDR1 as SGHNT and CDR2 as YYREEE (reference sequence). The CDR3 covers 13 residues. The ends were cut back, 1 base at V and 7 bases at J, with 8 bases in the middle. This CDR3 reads CASSLIGDGELFF. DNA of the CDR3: TGTGCCAGCAGCTTGATAGGGGACGGGGAGCTGTTTTTT.

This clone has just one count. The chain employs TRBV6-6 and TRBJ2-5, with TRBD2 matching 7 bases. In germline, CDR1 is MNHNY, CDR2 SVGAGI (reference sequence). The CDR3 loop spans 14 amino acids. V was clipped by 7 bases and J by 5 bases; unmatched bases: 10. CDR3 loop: CASTWGGVKETQYF. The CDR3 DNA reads TGTGCCAGCACCTGGGGGGGGGTTAAGGAGACCCAGTACTTC.

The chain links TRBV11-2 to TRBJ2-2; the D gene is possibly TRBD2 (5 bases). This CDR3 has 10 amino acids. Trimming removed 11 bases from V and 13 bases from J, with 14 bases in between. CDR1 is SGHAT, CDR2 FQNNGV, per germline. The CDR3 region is CAGGSGRLFF. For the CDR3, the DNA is TGTGCCGGCGGGTCGGGCCGGCTGTTTTTT. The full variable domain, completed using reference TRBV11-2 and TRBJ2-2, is EAGVAQSPRYKIIEKRQSVAFWCNPISGHATLYWYQQILGQGPKLLIQFQNNGVVDDSQLPKDRFSAERLKGVDSTLKIQPAKLEDSAVYLCAGGSGRLFFGEGSRLTVL.

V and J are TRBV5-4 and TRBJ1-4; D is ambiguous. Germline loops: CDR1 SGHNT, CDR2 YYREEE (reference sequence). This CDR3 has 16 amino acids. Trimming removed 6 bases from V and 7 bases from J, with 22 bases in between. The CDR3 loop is CASIVAKLWVGEKLFF. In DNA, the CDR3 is TGTGCCAGCATCGTAGCCAAGCTGTGGGTTGGTGAAAAACTGTTTTTT.

The CDR3 coding sequence is TGTGCCAGCAGCCAAGGGGGACTAGCGGGAGAACGAGAGACCCAGTACTTC. It translates to CASSQGGLAGERETQYF. The chain carries TRBV14 and TRBJ2-5; 14 positions agree with TRBD2. V gave up 1 base and J gave up 4 bases; unmatched junction bases: 5. CDR1 and CDR2 (germline): SGHDN, FVKESK. The CDR3 loop spans 17 amino acids.

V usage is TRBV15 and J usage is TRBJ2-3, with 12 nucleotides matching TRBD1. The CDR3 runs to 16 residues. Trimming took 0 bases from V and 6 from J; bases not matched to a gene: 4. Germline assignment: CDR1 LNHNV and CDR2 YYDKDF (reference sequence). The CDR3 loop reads CATSRDGTGGIDTQYF. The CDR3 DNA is TGTGCCACCAGCAGAGATGGGACAGGGGGCATCGATACGCAGTATTTT.

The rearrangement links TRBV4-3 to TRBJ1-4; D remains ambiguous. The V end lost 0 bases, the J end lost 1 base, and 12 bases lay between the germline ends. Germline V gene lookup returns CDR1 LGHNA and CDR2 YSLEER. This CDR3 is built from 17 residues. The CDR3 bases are TGCGCCAGCAGCCAAGAAGGAGGTTATGGAACTAATGAAAAACTGTTTTTT. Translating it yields CASSQEGGYGTNEKLFF.

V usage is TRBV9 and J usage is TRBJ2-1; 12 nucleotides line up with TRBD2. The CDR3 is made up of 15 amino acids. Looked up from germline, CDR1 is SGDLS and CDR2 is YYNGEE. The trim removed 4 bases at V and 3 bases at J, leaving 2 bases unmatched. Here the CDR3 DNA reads TGTGCCAGCAGCCCTAGCGGGAGGGACTACAATGAGCAGTTCTTC. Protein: CASSPSGRDYNEQFF.

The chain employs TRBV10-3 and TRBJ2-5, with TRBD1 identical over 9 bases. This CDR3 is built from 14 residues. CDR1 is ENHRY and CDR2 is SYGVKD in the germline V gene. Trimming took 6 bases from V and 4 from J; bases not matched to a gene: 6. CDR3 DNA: TGTGCCATCAGAGAACAGGGGGCGGGAGAGACCCAGTACTTC. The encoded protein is CAIREQGAGETQYF.

The CDR3 loop is CASSPLAGGLDTQYF. Here the CDR3 DNA reads TGTGCCAGCAGTCCACTAGCGGGAGGCTTAGATACGCAGTATTTT. V is TRBV11-2 and J is TRBJ2-3, with 12 bases aligning to TRBD2. Germline CDR1 SGHAT, CDR2 FQNNGV. The junction had 6 bases not matched to a gene; V was cut back by 6 bases and J by 5 bases. This CDR3 comprises 15 residues.

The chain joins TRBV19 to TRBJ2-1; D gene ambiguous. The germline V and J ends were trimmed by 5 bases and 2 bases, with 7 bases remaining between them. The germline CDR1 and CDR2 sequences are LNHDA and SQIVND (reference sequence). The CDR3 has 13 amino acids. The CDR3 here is CASSLAAYNEQFF. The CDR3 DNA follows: TGTGCCAGTAGTCTGGCAGCCTACAATGAGCAGTTCTTC.

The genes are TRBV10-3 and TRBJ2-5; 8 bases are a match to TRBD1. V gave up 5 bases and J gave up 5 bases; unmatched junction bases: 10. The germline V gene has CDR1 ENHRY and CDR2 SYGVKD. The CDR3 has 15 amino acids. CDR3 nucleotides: TGTGCCATCAGTAACGGACAGGGACAAGTGGAGACCCAGTACTTC. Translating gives CAISNGQGQVETQYF.

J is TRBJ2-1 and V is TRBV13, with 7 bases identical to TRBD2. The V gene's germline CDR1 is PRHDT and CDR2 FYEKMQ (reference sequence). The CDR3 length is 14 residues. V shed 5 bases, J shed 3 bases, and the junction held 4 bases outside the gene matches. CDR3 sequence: CASSPTSVYNEQFF. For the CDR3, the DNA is TGTGCCAGCAGCCCTACTAGCGTCTACAATGAGCAGTTCTTC.

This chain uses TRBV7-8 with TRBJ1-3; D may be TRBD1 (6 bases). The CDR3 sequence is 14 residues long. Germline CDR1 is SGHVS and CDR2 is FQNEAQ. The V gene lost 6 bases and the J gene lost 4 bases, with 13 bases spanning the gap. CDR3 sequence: CASRRDTSGNTIYF. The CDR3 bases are TGTGCCAGCAGAAGGGACACGTCCGGAAACACCATATATTTT.